This is a list of T cell receptor beta chains from one sample in a study of blood T cells in healthy people across ages. TCRdb called the 5' RACE reads again in MiXCR, with one record for every CDR3 protein. The top ten hold around 8% of the sample, which has about 1,400,000 distinct CDR3 sequences, roughly 45% seen once. The sample taken for sequencing was blood. The receptors come from a woman aged 18-29 years in good health. CDR3s include the opening cysteine and the closing phenylalanine or tryptophan. The D gene is left open where the match is weak. Size tells how often a clone was seen (once, few, many) or the class of an expanded clone, and some rows leave it out.

TRBJ2-7,-,TRBD1,TRBV19,CASSARTGSGYEQYF,TGTGCCAGTAGTGCCAGGACAGGGAGCGGCTACGAGCAGTACTTC
TRBJ2-2,-,-,TRBV5-6,CASSLNIAGSGELFF,TGTGCCAGCAGCTTGAATATCGCGGGTTCCGGGGAGCTGTTTTTT
TRBJ2-3,few,-,TRBV9,CASSVGTDPDTQYF,TGTGCCAGCAGCGTTGGGACGGACCCAGATACGCAGTATTTT
TRBJ2-1,-,TRBD2,TRBV15,CATSQIIAGDYNEQFF,TGTGCCACCAGCCAGATTATAGCGGGAGACTACAATGAGCAGTTCTTC
TRBJ2-6,few,TRBD1,TRBV4-2,CASSQGGQDAPSSGANVLTF,TGTGCCAGCAGCCAAGGGGGACAGGATGCCCCGAGCTCTGGGGCCAACGTCCTGACTTTC
TRBJ2-1,-,-,TRBV7-9,CASSLAESSYNGQFF,TGTGCCAGCAGCTTAGCGGAAAGCTCCTACAATGGGCAGTTCTTC
TRBJ1-2,-,-,TRBV2,CASRTVSIGYTF,TGTGCCAGCAGGACAGTTTCTATTGGCTACACCTTC
TRBJ2-3,many,TRBD2,TRBV5-1,CASSRAGGASTDTQYF,TGCGCCAGCAGCCGAGCCGGGGGGGCTAGCACAGATACGCAGTATTTT
TRBJ2-5,few,TRBD2,TRBV12-3/TRBV12-4,CASSLAGRREQYF,TGTGCCAGCAGTTTAGCGGGCAGGCGGGAGCAGTACTTC
TRBJ2-7,-,TRBD2,TRBV10-3,CAISGLAEDNEQYF,TGTGCCATCAGCGGACTAGCGGAAGACAATGAGCAGTACTTC
TRBJ2-3,-,-,TRBV7-9,CASSASMATDTQYF,TGTGCCAGCAGCGCTAGTATGGCCACAGATACGCAGTATTTT
TRBJ1-3,-,-,TRBV3-1,CASSLTSGETGNTIYF,TGTGCCAGCAGCCTAACCTCTGGTGAAACTGGAAACACCATATATTTT
TRBJ2-1,-,-,TRBV11-2,CASSLDPQGNEQFF,TGTGCCAGCAGCTTGGACCCCCAGGGCAATGAGCAGTTCTTC
TRBJ1-6,few,-,TRBV6-2/TRBV6-3,CASSSGAGNSPLHF,TGTGCCAGCAGTTCCGGGGCGGGAAATTCACCCCTCCACTTT
TRBJ2-3,few,-,TRBV5-1,CASSSEQFTDTQYF,TGCGCCAGCAGCTCGGAACAGTTCACAGATACGCAGTATTTT
TRBJ1-6,few,-,TRBV7-2,CASSLGGGWSPLHF,TGTGCCAGCAGCTTAGGGGGGGGTTGGTCACCCCTCCACTTT
TRBJ2-1,-,TRBD2,TRBV25-1,CASSASGLAGYEQFF,TGTGCCAGCAGTGCGTCGGGACTAGCGGGGTATGAGCAGTTCTTC
TRBJ2-1,few,-,TRBV18,CASSPPGKPGLNEQFF,TGTGCCAGCTCACCCCCCGGCAAACCCGGCCTCAATGAGCAGTTCTTC
TRBJ2-7,few,-,TRBV7-2,CASSLQTYEQYF,TGTGCCAGCAGTTTACAGACATACGAGCAGTACTTC
TRBJ2-7,-,-,TRBV27,CASRDGAYEQYF,TGTGCCAGCAGAGACGGTGCCTACGAGCAGTACTTC
TRBJ2-7,-,TRBD1,TRBV28,CASSVLRDSISLRFEQYF,TGTGCCAGCAGTGTCCTACGGGACAGTATCAGCCTACGGTTCGAGCAGTACTTC
TRBJ2-1,-,-,TRBV5-5,CASSLVGRSMEQFF,TGTGCCAGCAGCTTGGTTGGGAGGTCGATGGAGCAGTTCTTC
TRBJ2-5,-,-,TRBV5-1,CASSLGFIRDRETQYF,TGCGCCAGCAGCTTGGGATTTATCAGGGATAGGGAGACCCAGTACTTC
TRBJ1-5,many,TRBD1,TRBV7-8,CASSPGTGANQPQHF,TGTGCCAGCAGCCCCGGGACAGGGGCCAATCAGCCCCAGCATTTT
TRBJ2-3,once,-,TRBV14,CASSQGTTKFSTDTQYF,TGTGCCAGCAGCCAAGGGACTACCAAATTCAGCACAGATACGCAGTATTTT
TRBJ1-1,once,TRBD1,TRBV5-4,CASSSRGGEAFF,TGTGCCAGCAGCTCCAGGGGGGGAGAAGCTTTCTTT
TRBJ1-1,-,TRBD1,TRBV3-1,CASSQGITGGFTEAFF,TGTGCCAGCAGCCAAGGGATCACAGGGGGTTTCACTGAAGCTTTCTTT
TRBJ2-3,few,TRBD1,TRBV7-9,CASSIGQGSDTQYF,TGTGCCAGCAGCATAGGACAGGGTTCAGATACGCAGTATTTT
TRBJ1-1,few,-,TRBV6-6,CASSYRIFEGPTEAFF,TGTGCCAGCAGTTACCGGATCTTCGAAGGCCCCACTGAAGCTTTCTTT
TRBJ1-2,few,TRBD1,TRBV10-3,CAISEPQGGIPSYGYTF,TGTGCCATCAGTGAGCCTCAGGGGGGGATCCCCTCCTATGGCTACACCTTC
TRBJ2-7,-,TRBD2,TRBV5-5,CASRLRGAQIYEQYF,TGCGCCAGCAGGTTGCGGGGGGCTCAAATATACGAGCAGTACTTC
TRBJ1-2,-,-,TRBV30,CAWRSPATYGYTF,TGTGCCTGGAGGTCACCTGCTACTTATGGCTACACCTTC
TRBJ2-7,-,-,TRBV29-1,CSVIGHPEEYEQYF,TGCAGCGTTATAGGCCACCCTGAGGAATACGAGCAGTACTTC
TRBJ1-2,-,-,TRBV3-1,CASSQDLREGDGYTF,TGTGCCAGCAGCCAAGATCTCAGGGAGGGGGATGGCTACACCTTC
TRBJ1-5,-,-,TRBV5-6,CASSLVGRVNQPQHF,TGTGCCAGCAGCTTGGTGGGCAGGGTGAATCAGCCCCAGCATTTT
TRBJ1-5,-,TRBD1,TRBV5-1,CASSFETGTNQPQHF,TGCGCCAGCAGCTTTGAGACAGGGACCAATCAGCCCCAGCATTTT
TRBJ2-1,-,TRBD2,TRBV3-1,CASSQSGRTNEQFF,TGTGCCAGCAGCCAAAGCGGGAGAACCAATGAGCAGTTCTTC